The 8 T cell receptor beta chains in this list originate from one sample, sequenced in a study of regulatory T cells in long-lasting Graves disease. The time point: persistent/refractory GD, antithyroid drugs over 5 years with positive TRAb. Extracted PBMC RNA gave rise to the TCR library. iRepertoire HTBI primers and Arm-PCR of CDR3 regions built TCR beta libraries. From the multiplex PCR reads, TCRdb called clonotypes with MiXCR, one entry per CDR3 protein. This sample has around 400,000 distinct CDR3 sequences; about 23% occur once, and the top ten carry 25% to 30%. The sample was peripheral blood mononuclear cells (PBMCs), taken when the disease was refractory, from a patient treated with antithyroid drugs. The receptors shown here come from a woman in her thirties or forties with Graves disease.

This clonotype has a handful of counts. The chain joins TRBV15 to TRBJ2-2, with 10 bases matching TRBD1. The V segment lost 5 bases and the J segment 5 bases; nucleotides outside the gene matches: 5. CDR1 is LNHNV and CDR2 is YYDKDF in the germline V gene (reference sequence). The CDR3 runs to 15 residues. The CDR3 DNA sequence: TGTGCCACCAGCGGCAGGACAGGGGGGACCGGGGAGCTGTTTTTT. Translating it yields CATSGRTGGTGELFF.

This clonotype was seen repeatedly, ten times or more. CDR3 sequence (DNA): TGTGCCAGCAGTTCCATCCCGGGACAGGGGGATTCCTACGAGCAGTACTTC. Translated, it gives CASSSIPGQGDSYEQYF. The chain uses TRBV28 and TRBJ2-7, with 11 bases aligning to TRBD1. CDR3 length: 17 residues. The germline V gene has CDR1 MDHEN and CDR2 SYDVKM. V was clipped by 4 bases and J by 1 base; unmatched bases: 9.

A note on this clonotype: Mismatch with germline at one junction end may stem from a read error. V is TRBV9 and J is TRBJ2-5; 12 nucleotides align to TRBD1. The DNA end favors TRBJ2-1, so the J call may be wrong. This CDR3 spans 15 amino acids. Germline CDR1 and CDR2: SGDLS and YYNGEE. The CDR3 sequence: CASTVAGTGGDEQFF. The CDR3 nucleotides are TGTGCCAGCACCGTAGCCGGGACAGGGGGCGATGAGCAGTTCTTC.

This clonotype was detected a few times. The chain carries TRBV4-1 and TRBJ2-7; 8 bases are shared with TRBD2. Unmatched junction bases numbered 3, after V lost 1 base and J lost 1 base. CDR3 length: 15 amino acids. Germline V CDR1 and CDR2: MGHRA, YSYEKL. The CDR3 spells CASSQGSGKSYEQYF. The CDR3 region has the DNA TGCGCCAGCAGCCAAGGTAGCGGGAAATCCTACGAGCAGTACTTC.

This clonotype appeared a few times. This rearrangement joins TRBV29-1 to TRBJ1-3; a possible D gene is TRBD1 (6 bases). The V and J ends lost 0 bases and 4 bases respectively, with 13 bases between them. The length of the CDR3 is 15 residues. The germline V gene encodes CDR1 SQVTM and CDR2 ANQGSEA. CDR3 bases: TGCAGCGTTGAAGACCCGGGGGCGCGGGGAAACACCATATATTTT. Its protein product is CSVEDPGARGNTIYF. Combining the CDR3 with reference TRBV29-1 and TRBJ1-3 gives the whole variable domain SAVISQKPSRDICQRGTSLTIQCQVDSQVTMMFWYRQQPGQSLTLIATANQGSEATYESGFVIDKFPISRPNLTFSTLTVSNMSPEDSSIYLCSVEDPGARGNTIYFGEGSWLTVV.

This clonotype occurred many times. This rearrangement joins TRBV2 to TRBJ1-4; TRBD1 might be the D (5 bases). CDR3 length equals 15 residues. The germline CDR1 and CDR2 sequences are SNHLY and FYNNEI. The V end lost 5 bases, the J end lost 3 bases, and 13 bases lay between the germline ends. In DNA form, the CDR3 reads TGTGCCAGCAGTAACCGGGACGGTTCTAATGAAAAACTGTTTTTT. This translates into CASSNRDGSNEKLFF.

CDR3 amino acids: CANQGTGSNYGYTF. The CDR3 nucleotides read TGTGCCAACCAAGGGACAGGCAGTAACTATGGCTACACCTTC. V gene TRBV6-2 or TRBV6-3 combines with J gene TRBJ1-2, with TRBD1 identical over 8 bases. The CDR3 covers 14 residues. Per the germline V gene, CDR1 is MNHEY and CDR2 is SVGEGT. V lost 10 bases, J lost 1 base, and 8 bases stayed unmatched.

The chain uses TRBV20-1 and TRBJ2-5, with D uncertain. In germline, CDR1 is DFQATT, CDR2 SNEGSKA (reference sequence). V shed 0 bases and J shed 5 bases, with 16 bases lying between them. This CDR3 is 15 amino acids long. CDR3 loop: CSARDDGKSWETQYF. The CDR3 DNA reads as TGCAGTGCTAGAGATGACGGCAAATCTTGGGAGACCCAGTACTTC.